The source of this T cell receptor (beta chain) is a study of cytomegalovirus exposure and HLA in healthy donors. This CDR3 is 13 amino acids long. Germline V lookup: CDR1 SGHTA, CDR2 FQGNSA. Trimming removed 5 bases at V and 6 bases at J, with 12 bases between. The PCR used 60 Vbeta and 13 Jbeta primers. Some clones are missing from TCRdb's copy, which holds only in-frame ones; the method was immunoSEQ multiplex PCR. The repertoire holds more than 70,000 clones, with around 75% as singletons. The donors were healthy bone marrow donors. The study, taken as a whole, reports: An Asian-associated ancestry cluster reportedly showed fewer N-insertions than the approximately 630-donor mean in a later analysis.

As concerns this clone: Its antigen is currently unknown.

The sequencing sample was made of PBMCs. The gene calls are TRBV7-2 and TRBJ2-3; D is unclear. The receptor comes from a man in his forties or fifties in good health and CMV-seronegative. The chain's CDR3 is CASSLGFTDTQYF. DNA for the CDR3: TGTGCCAGCAGCCTCGGGTTCACGGATACGCAGTATTTT. Supplemented by reference TRBV7-2 and TRBJ2-3, the full variable domain reads GAGVSQSPSNKVTEKGKDVELRCDPISGHTALYWYRQSLGQGLEFLIYFQGNSAPDKSGLPSDRFSAERTGGSVSTLTIQRTQQEDSAVYLCASSLGFTDTQYFGPGTRLTVL.